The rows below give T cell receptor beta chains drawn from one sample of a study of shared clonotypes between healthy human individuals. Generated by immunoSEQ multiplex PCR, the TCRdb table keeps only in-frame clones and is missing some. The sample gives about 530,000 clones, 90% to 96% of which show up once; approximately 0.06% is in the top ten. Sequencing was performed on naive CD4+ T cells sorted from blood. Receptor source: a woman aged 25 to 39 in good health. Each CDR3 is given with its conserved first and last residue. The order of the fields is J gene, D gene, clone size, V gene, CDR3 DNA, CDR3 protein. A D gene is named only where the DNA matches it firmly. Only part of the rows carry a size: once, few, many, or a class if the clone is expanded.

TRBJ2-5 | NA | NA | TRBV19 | TGTGCCAGTAATAAAGGGCGAGAGACCCAGTACTTC | CASNKGRETQYF
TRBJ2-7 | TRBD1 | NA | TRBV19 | TGTGCCAGTAGTAGGGGACAGGGGATTTACGAGCAGTACTTC | CASSRGQGIYEQYF
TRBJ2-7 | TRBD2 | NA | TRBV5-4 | TGTGCCAGCAGCTCGCGGACTAGCGGGAGTCTTGAGCAGTACTTC | CASSSRTSGSLEQYF
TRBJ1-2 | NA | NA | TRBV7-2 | TGTGCCAGCAGCTTAGTACCGAATAACTATGGCTACACCTTC | CASSLVPNNYGYTF
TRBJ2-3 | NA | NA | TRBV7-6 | TGTGCCAGCAGCGTACTGGATACGCAGTATTTT | CASSVLDTQYF
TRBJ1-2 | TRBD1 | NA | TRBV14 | TGTGCCAGCAGCCCCTCTTGGACAGGGGGCCGCGGCTACACCTTC | CASSPSWTGGRGYTF
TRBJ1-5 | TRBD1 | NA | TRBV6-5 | TGTGCCAGCAGCCCCCGGGACAGACTCAATCAGCCCCAGCATTTT | CASSPRDRLNQPQHF
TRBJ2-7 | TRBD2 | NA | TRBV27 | TGTGCCAGCAGTTCGAGACTAGCGGGACCCCCCTACGAGCAGTACTTC | CASSSRLAGPPYEQYF
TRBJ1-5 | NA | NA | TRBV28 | TGTGCCAGCAGCTTAGATCAGCCCCAGCATTTT | CASSLDQPQHF
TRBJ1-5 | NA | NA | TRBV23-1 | TGCGCCAGCAGTCAACCGGACATGACCAATCAGCCCCAGCATTTT | CASSQPDMTNQPQHF
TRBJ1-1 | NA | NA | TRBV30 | TGTGCCTGGAGTGCTGCATATCGCACTGAAGCTTTCTTT | CAWSAAYRTEAFF
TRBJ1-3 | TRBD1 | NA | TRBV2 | TGTGCCAGCAGTGATCAGGGGGCGCCTGGAAACACCATATATTTT | CASSDQGAPGNTIYF
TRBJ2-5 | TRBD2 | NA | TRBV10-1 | TGCGCCAGCAGCCCCGGGGGAGCGGGAGAAGGGGAGACCCAGTACTTC | CASSPGGAGEGETQYF
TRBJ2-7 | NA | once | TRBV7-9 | TGTGCCAGCAGCTTAGTTCTCGGGCAGACCGAAAAGCAGTACTTC | CASSLVLGQTEKQYF
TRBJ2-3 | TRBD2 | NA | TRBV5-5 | TGTGCCAGCAGTCGGGGGGGCACAATTAGCACAGATACGCAGTATTTT | CASSRGGTISTDTQYF
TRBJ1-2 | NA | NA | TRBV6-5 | TGTGCCAGCAGTACGCCTGGTGGGACCAACTATGGCTACACCTTC | CASSTPGGTNYGYTF
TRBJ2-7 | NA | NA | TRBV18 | TGTGCCAGCTCACCAGCGAGAACAACCTACGAGCAGTACTTC | CASSPARTTYEQYF
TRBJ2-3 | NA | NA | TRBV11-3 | TGTGCCAGCAGCTCTGGCCCCTCCGGGGGCACAGATACGCAGTATTTT | CASSSGPSGGTDTQYF
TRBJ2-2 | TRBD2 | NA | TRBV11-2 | TGTGCCAGCAGCTTAGGAGGGCGGGGGTCGGGGGAGCTGTTTTTT | CASSLGGRGSGELFF
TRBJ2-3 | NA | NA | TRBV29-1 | TGCAGCGTTGAACCTCCCGGACAGTCATTCGGCGCAGATACGCAGTATTTT | CSVEPPGQSFGADTQYF
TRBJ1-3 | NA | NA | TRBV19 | TGTGCCAGTAGTAGTCAGATCAACTCTGGAAACACCATATATTTT | CASSSQINSGNTIYF
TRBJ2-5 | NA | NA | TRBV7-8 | TGTGCCAGCAGCTTACGACACACTGGGACGGGACTTAATACGGAGAGCCAGTACTTC | CASSLRHTGTGLNTESQYF
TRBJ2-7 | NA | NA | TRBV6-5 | TGTGCCAGCAGTAAGGACCCAACCTACGAGCAGTACTTC | CASSKDPTYEQYF
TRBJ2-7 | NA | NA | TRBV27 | TGTGCCAGCAGTTTATCGTGGTCCCTCTCCTACGAGCAGTACTTC | CASSLSWSLSYEQYF
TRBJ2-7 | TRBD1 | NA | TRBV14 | TGTGCCAGCAGCCACACCGGGACAGGGACGTACGAGCAGTACTTC | CASSHTGTGTYEQYF
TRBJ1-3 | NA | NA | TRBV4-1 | TGCGCCAGCAGCCAAGAGGTCCGACAATTAGTAAACACCATATATTTT | CASSQEVRQLVNTIYF
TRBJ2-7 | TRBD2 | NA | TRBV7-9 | TGTGCCAGCAGCTTAGATGCGGGAGCCGAGCAGTACTTC | CASSLDAGAEQYF
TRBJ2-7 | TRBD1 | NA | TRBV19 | TGTGCCAGTAGTATGAGGGACAGAGGAATATACGAGCAGTACTTC | CASSMRDRGIYEQYF
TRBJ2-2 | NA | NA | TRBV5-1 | TGCGCCAGCAGCATCGGAGGGGGATACACCGGGGAGCTGTTTTTT | CASSIGGGYTGELFF
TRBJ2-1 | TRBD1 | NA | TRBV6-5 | TGTGCCAGCAGTCCAGACAGGGGTTCCTACAATGAGCAGTTCTTC | CASSPDRGSYNEQFF
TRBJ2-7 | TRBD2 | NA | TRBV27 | TGTGCCAGCAGTTTGGTGCGGGGGACCTACGAGCAGTACTTC | CASSLVRGTYEQYF
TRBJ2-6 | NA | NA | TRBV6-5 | TGTGCCAGCAGGAACGAGGGGGCTGGGGCCAACGTCCTGACTTTC | CASRNEGAGANVLTF
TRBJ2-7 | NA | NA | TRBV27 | TGTGCCAGCAGTTTATTGGGGGCATCGAACGAGCAGTACTTC | CASSLLGASNEQYF
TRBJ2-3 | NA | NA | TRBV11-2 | TGTGCCAGCAGCTCGCCGCGGCGGGGAGGCGTGGATACGCAGTATTTT | CASSSPRRGGVDTQYF
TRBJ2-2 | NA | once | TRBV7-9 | TGTGCCAGCAGCTTCTATCGGGAGCTGTTTTTT | CASSFYRELFF
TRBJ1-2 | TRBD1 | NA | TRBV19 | TGTGCCAGTAGTATAATCGGGACAGGGGGCTATGGCTACACCTTC | CASSIIGTGGYGYTF